This TCR beta chain is from a study of regulatory T cells in long-lasting Graves disease. Across the study: New Graves' disease cases had less than 3 months of antithyroid drugs. Findings of the study overall: Persistent patients shared more public clonotypes (under 3,000) than newly diagnosed patients (around 910).

Researchers made TCR beta libraries by using iRepertoire HTBI primers and running Arm-PCR on CDR3 regions. TCRdb re-called the multiplex PCR reads through MiXCR, storing one row per CDR3 protein. The sample has some 220,000 distinct CDR3 sequences, approximately 18% seen once. This clonotype was recorded at least ten times. Antigen: not known. Sample time point: newly diagnosed GD, antithyroid drugs for less than 3 months. Making the TCR library involved RNA that had been extracted from PBMCs. These data were also reused for a study on T cells in Graves' hyperthyroidism and ophthalmopathy. This second report adds: Investigators excluded patients with uncontrolled infection, other autoimmune disease, pregnancy or lactation. Clonotypes that were expanded in thyroid above 0.001 mostly appeared in blood too.

This TCR derives from a woman younger than 45 with Graves disease. The input for sequencing was peripheral blood mononuclear cells (PBMCs), taken at new diagnosis, from a patient treated with antithyroid drugs.

CDR3 in amino acids: CASSFFSGAGELFF. CDR3 in DNA: TGTGCCAGCAGCTTTTTTAGCGGTGCCGGGGAGCTGTTTTTT. The V and J genes are TRBV7-9 and TRBJ2-2, with D maybe TRBD2 (6 bases). This CDR3 contains 14 residues. V lost 3 bases and J lost 6, with 11 bases in between. Germline CDR1 reads SEHNR; CDR2 reads FQNEAQ (reference sequence).